Following are 5 T cell receptor beta chains from one sample sequenced in a study of T cells after yellow fever vaccination. TCRdb passed the 5' RACE reads through MiXCR, listing each CDR3 protein once. Among some 32,000 distinct CDR3 sequences listed, 6.5% to 8% were seen once. Sample: PBMCs, either bulk or a sorted T-cell subset (CD4+, CD8+, memory, or dextramer-sorted; not recorded which), taken on the day of the first yellow fever vaccination. These receptors were obtained from a man aged 18 to 35 who received the YFV17D yellow fever vaccine.

This clonotype was counted ten times or more. The chain uses TRBV12-3 or TRBV12-4 and TRBJ1-5; possible D gene TRBD1, 6 bases. The CDR3 length is 12 residues. The germline V and J ends were trimmed by 4 bases and 9 bases, with 10 bases remaining between them. The DNA for the CDR3 is TGTGCCAGCAGTTCAGGGGATAGGCCCCAGCATTTT. Translated, it gives CASSSGDRPQHF.

This clonotype was counted at least ten times. The chain's CDR3 is CASSQDIRETEAFF. The CDR3 nucleotides are TGTGCCAGCAGCCAAGATATCAGGGAGACTGAAGCTTTCTTT. The gene calls are TRBV4-2 and TRBJ1-1; D is perhaps TRBD1 (5 bases). This CDR3 is built from 14 residues. Germline V lookup: CDR1 LGHNA, CDR2 YNFKEQ. Trimming pared 0 bases from V and 5 bases from J, leaving 10 bases between.

The J gene is TRBJ1-2, the V gene TRBV13; D possibly corresponds to TRBD1 (6 bases). The CDR3 totals 15 residues. Germline CDR1 reads PRHDT; CDR2 reads FYEKMQ (reference sequence). Trimming pared 4 bases from V and 3 bases from J, leaving 15 bases between. CDR3 sequence: CASSSQGLGDYGYTF. CDR3 bases: TGTGCCAGCAGCTCACAGGGTTTGGGGGACTATGGCTACACCTTC.

In the case of this clonotype: A read error is possible here, since a much larger clone lies one base away. The gene calls are TRBV20-1 and TRBJ1-5, with D tentatively TRBD1 (5 bases). The germline gives CDR1 DFQATT, CDR2 SNEGSKA (reference sequence). The CDR3 extends over 14 amino acids. The CDR3, as DNA: TGCAGTGCTAGAAAAGGGGCGGAGGGGAAGCCCCGGCATTTT. This sequence encodes CSARKGAEGKPRHF.

This clonotype has ten or more counts. The CDR3 bases are TGTGCCACCAGCAGAGATTGGGGGTACTCTGGAAACACCATATATTTT. This translates into CATSRDWGYSGNTIYF. The chain has TRBV15 and TRBJ1-3; the D gene is possibly TRBD1 (5 bases). Per germline, CDR1 LNHNV and CDR2 YYDKDF (reference sequence). The CDR3 runs 16 residues. Between the trimmed V and J ends, which lost 0 bases and 0 bases, there was a span of 9 bases.